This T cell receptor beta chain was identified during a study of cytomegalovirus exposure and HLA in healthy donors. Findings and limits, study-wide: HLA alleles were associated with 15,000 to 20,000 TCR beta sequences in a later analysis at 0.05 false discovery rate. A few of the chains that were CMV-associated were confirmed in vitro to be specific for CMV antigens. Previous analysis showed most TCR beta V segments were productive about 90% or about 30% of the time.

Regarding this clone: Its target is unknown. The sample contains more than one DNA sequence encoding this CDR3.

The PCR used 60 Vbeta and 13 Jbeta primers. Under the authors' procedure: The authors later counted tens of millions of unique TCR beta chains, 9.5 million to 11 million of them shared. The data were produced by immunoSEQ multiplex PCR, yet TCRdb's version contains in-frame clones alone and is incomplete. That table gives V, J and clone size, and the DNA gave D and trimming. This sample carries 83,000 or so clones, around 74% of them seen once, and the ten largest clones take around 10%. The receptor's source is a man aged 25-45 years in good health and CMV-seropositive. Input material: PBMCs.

The CDR3: CASSHGTGGTYEQYF. The CDR3 nucleotides read TGTGCCAGCAGCCATGGGACAGGGGGCACCTACGAGCAGTACTTC. This chain uses TRBV6-5 with TRBJ2-7, with TRBD1 identical over 12 bases. V dropped 6 bases and J dropped 2; count of bases not matched to a gene: 5. This CDR3 has 15 residues. Germline V gene lookup returns CDR1 MNHEY and CDR2 SVGAGI.